These T cell receptor beta chains were read from a single sample in a study of cytomegalovirus exposure and HLA in healthy donors. Repertoires were generated with immunoSEQ multiplex PCR, while TCRdb's copy carries only in-frame clones and drops some. The table lists about 140,000 clones, 65% to 80% of them singletons, with approximately 1.3% in the top ten. Sequencing was carried out using PBMCs. All receptors derive from a male donor in good health and CMV-seropositive. Both conserved end residues are part of each CDR3. D genes are given only for firm matches. Expanded clones get a size class; other rows say once, few or many, or leave the size out.

j_gene,v_gene,d_gene,abundance,CDR3aa,CDR3nt
TRBJ1-3,TRBV5-1,.,few,CASSITGLAGNTIYF,TGCGCCAGCAGCATTACAGGGCTGGCTGGAAACACCATATATTTT
TRBJ1-1,TRBV5-6,.,.,CASSLQGRATEAFF,TGTGCCAGCAGCTTGCAGGGGCGAGCCACTGAAGCTTTCTTT
TRBJ1-4,TRBV5-1,.,once,CASSPGQSPNEKLFF,TGCGCCAGCAGCCCCGGACAGAGTCCTAATGAAAAACTGTTTTTT
TRBJ1-6,TRBV18,TRBD1,.,CASSPGQENSPLHF,TGTGCCAGCTCACCGGGACAGGAAAATTCACCCCTCCACTTT
TRBJ1-2,TRBV6-1,.,.,CASRTQAGDFYGYTF,TGTGCCAGCAGAACCCAGGCCGGGGATTTCTATGGCTACACCTTC
TRBJ2-2,TRBV7-2,.,.,CASSPRPGGSTGELFF,TGTGCCAGCAGCCCGCGGCCGGGTGGCAGCACCGGGGAGCTGTTTTTT
TRBJ2-1,TRBV9,.,.,CASSVDGSGIREQFF,TGTGCCAGCAGCGTAGATGGGTCAGGAATCCGGGAGCAGTTCTTC
TRBJ1-1,TRBV5-4,.,.,CASSQDRSYTEAFF,TGTGCCAGCAGCCAGGACAGATCTTACACTGAAGCTTTCTTT
TRBJ2-3,TRBV6-9,TRBD1,.,CASSSVTGQPTDTQYF,TGTGCCAGCAGTTCCGTTACGGGACAGCCCACAGATACGCAGTATTTT
TRBJ1-6,TRBV27,.,.,CASSLSGVDSPLHF,TGTGCCAGCAGTTTATCCGGGGTCGATTCACCCCTCCACTTT
TRBJ2-5,TRBV2,.,.,CASSEQQMETQYF,TGTGCCAGCAGTGAGCAACAGATGGAGACCCAGTACTTC
TRBJ2-1,TRBV4-3,TRBD2,.,CASSQWTSGWTAVTYNEQFF,TGCGCCAGCAGCCAATGGACTAGCGGGTGGACCGCTGTCACCTACAATGAGCAGTTCTTC
TRBJ1-1,TRBV7-9,TRBD1,.,CASSLTGGNTEAFF,TGTGCCAGCAGCCTGACAGGGGGGAACACTGAAGCTTTCTTT
TRBJ1-2,TRBV5-1,.,once,CASSTDGDYGYTF,TGCGCCAGCAGCACAGACGGGGATTATGGCTACACCTTC
TRBJ2-4,TRBV7-9,.,.,CASTGDKNIQYF,TGTGCCAGCACGGGGGACAAAAACATTCAGTACTTC
TRBJ1-4,TRBV7-9,TRBD1,.,CASSLVSSTGGVEKLFF,TGTGCCAGCAGCTTGGTCAGTTCGACAGGGGGAGTCGAAAAACTGTTTTTT
TRBJ1-4,TRBV6-5,.,.,CASTLSWATNEKLFF,TGTGCCAGCACCCTCTCCTGGGCTACTAATGAAAAACTGTTTTTT
TRBJ2-2,TRBV25-1,.,few,CASSASGAAGELFF,TGTGCCAGCAGTGCCTCAGGGGCTGCCGGGGAGCTGTTTTTT
TRBJ2-1,TRBV9,TRBD2,.,CASSWTSGRGNEQFF,TGTGCCAGCAGCTGGACTAGCGGGAGAGGCAATGAGCAGTTCTTC
TRBJ2-4,TRBV27,TRBD2,.,CASRGRAGKNIQYF,TGTGCCAGCCGGGGGAGGGCCGGAAAGAACATTCAGTACTTC
TRBJ1-1,TRBV7-8,.,.,CASSLAVTGRPNTEAFF,TGTGCCAGCAGCTTAGCCGTCACAGGGAGACCGAACACTGAAGCTTTCTTT
TRBJ2-1,TRBV5-4,.,.,CASSLAIGQGLIDEQFF,TGTGCCAGCAGCTTGGCAATCGGGCAGGGGTTAATCGATGAGCAGTTCTTC
TRBJ2-5,TRBV5-1,TRBD2,.,CASSLRTSGGETQYF,TGCGCCAGCAGCCTCCGGACTAGCGGGGGTGAGACCCAGTACTTC
TRBJ2-1,TRBV7-2,.,.,CASSVQGTGEQFF,TGTGCCAGCAGCGTCCAGGGAACGGGTGAGCAGTTCTTC
TRBJ1-1,TRBV7-8,.,.,CASSLGASEAFF,TGTGCCAGCAGCTTAGGGGCGAGTGAAGCTTTCTTT
TRBJ2-2,TRBV7-3,TRBD2,.,CASSPQGLAGVGTGELFF,TGTGCCAGCAGCCCCCAGGGACTAGCGGGAGTTGGGACCGGGGAGCTGTTTTTT
TRBJ1-5,TRBV15,TRBD1,.,CATSEQGLNQPQHF,TGTGCCACCAGCGAACAGGGGCTCAATCAGCCCCAGCATTTT
TRBJ1-2,TRBV19,.,.,CASSIETVNYGYTF,TGTGCCAGTAGTATCGAGACAGTGAACTATGGCTACACCTTC
TRBJ2-5,TRBV6-1,TRBD1,.,CASSRGQGYETQYF,TGTGCCAGCAGTAGGGGACAGGGGTACGAGACCCAGTACTTC
TRBJ2-1,TRBV9,.,.,CASSRRDRSMGGHNEQFF,TGTGCCAGCAGCAGACGCGACAGGTCAATGGGTGGTCACAATGAGCAGTTCTTC
TRBJ2-7,TRBV5-4,TRBD1,.,CASSHGDRGHEQYF,TGTGCCAGCAGCCACGGCGACAGGGGGCACGAGCAGTACTTC
TRBJ1-4,TRBV28,TRBD1,.,CASSFFLLHDRGFNNEKLFF,TGTGCCAGCAGTTTCTTCCTCCTCCATGACAGGGGGTTTAATAATGAAAAACTGTTTTTT
TRBJ2-7,TRBV18,.,.,CASSPRMDSNSYEQYF,TGTGCCAGCTCACCACGAATGGACAGTAACTCCTACGAGCAGTACTTC
TRBJ1-1,TRBV6-5,.,few,CASRGGNTEAFF,TGTGCCAGCCGAGGGGGGAACACTGAAGCTTTCTTT
TRBJ1-4,TRBV30,TRBD1,.,CAYRGTNEKLFF,TGTGCCTACAGGGGCACTAATGAAAAACTGTTTTTT
TRBJ1-3,TRBV7-9,.,few,CASSLRIGDTIYF,TGTGCCAGCAGCCTTCGAATAGGGGACACCATATATTTT
TRBJ1-4,TRBV9,TRBD1,.,CASSVEGRAGQGSEKLFF,TGTGCCAGCAGCGTAGAAGGGAGGGCGGGACAGGGGTCTGAAAAACTGTTTTTT
TRBJ1-5,TRBV10-1,TRBD1,.,CASQTGGRNQPQHF,TGCGCCAGCCAGACAGGGGGCCGCAATCAGCCCCAGCATTTT
TRBJ2-3,TRBV10-3,TRBD2,.,CAISALGTRADTQYF,TGTGCCATCAGTGCCTTGGGGACTAGGGCGGATACGCAGTATTTT
TRBJ2-6,TRBV28,TRBD1,.,CASSYTGDPGANVLTF,TGTGCCAGCAGTTACACAGGGGACCCTGGGGCCAACGTCCTGACTTTC
TRBJ1-3,TRBV9,.,.,CASSVGGTPPGNTIYF,TGTGCCAGCAGCGTAGGAGGCACACCACCTGGAAACACCATATATTTT
TRBJ2-3,TRBV10-3,TRBD2,.,CAISESGGISTDTQYF,TGTGCCATCAGTGAGTCGGGAGGGATAAGCACAGATACGCAGTATTTT
TRBJ1-2,TRBV9,.,.,CASSVQGSSNYGYTF,TGTGCCAGCAGCGTACAGGGATCTAGTAACTATGGCTACACCTTC
TRBJ2-7,TRBV10-3,.,.,CASKPQDSYEQYF,TGTGCCAGCAAGCCCCAGGACTCCTACGAGCAGTACTTC
TRBJ2-7,TRBV13,TRBD1,.,CASSLGTAYEQYF,TGTGCCAGCAGCCTCGGGACAGCCTACGAGCAGTACTTC
TRBJ2-5,TRBV27,TRBD2,.,CASGGGGLAEETQYF,TGTGCCAGCGGGGGGGGAGGACTAGCCGAAGAGACCCAGTACTTC
TRBJ2-7,TRBV9,TRBD2,.,CASSVAGTSGRYEQYF,TGTGCCAGCAGCGTAGCTGGCACTAGCGGGAGGTACGAGCAGTACTTC
TRBJ2-7,TRBV6-5,.,.,CASYESRGMEQYF,TGTGCCAGCTACGAATCCAGGGGAATGGAGCAGTACTTC
TRBJ2-1,TRBV29-1,.,.,CSVDGPRSSYNEQFF,TGCAGCGTTGATGGGCCTCGAAGCTCCTACAATGAGCAGTTCTTC
TRBJ2-7,TRBV5-1,TRBD2,.,CASSSIAGGSSYEQYF,TGCGCCAGCAGCTCGATAGCGGGGGGTTCTTCCTACGAGCAGTACTTC
TRBJ1-2,TRBV18,TRBD1,.,CASSLGPTGGNGYTF,TGTGCCAGCTCACTGGGGCCGACAGGGGGGAATGGCTACACCTTC